This T cell receptor beta chain derives from a study of identical twins. General study points: Invariant populations such as MAIT and iNKT cells could partly muddle zero-insertion analyses.

Points on this clonotype: Its antigen is not known.

Trimming left V 1 base short and J 5 bases short, with 9 bases between. This CDR3 spans 14 amino acids. Germline values: CDR1 LNHDA, CDR2 SQIVND (reference sequence). TCRdb re-called the 5' RACE reads with MiXCR, one entry per CDR3 protein. The sample includes some 230,000 distinct CDR3 sequences, 6.5% to 8% of them seen just once. In addition, the sample was reused for a study of T cells expressing NK-cell markers. That paper notes: The eight sequenced donors comprised seven who were HCMV-seropositive and one who was seronegative.

The TCR was taken from a woman aged 18-29 years in good health. Source material: CD8+ T cells sorted from blood. The chain is built from TRBV19 and TRBJ2-1; D may be TRBD1 (5 bases). This CDR3 reads CASSIVGVHNEQFF. CDR3 in DNA: TGTGCCAGTAGTATAGTAGGGGTACACAATGAGCAGTTCTTC.